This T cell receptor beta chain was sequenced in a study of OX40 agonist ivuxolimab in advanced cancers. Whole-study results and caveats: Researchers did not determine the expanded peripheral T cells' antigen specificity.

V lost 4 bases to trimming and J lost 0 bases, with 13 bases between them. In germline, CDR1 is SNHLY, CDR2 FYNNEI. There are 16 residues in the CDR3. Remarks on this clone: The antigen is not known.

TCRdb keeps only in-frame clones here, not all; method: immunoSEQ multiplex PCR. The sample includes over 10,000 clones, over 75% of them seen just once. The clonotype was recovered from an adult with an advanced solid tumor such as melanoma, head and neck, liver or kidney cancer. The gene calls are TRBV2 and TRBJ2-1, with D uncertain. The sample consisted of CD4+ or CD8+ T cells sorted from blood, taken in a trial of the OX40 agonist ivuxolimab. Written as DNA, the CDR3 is TGTGCCAGCAGTGCAATCGACCCCCGCTCCTACAATGAGCAGTTCTTC. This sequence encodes CASSAIDPRSYNEQFF. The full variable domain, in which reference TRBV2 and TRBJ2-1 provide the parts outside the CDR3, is EPEVTQTPSHQVTQMGQEVILRCVPISNHLYFYWYRQILGQKVEFLVSFYNNEISEKSEIFDDQFSVERPDGSNFTLKIRSTKLEDSAMYFCASSAIDPRSYNEQFFGPGTRLTVL.